This entry is about one TCR beta chain. What it binds is not known. This CDR3 comprises 15 residues. Trimming took off 0 bases at V and 8 bases at J, with 16 bases between the two ends. The germline gives CDR1 SEHNR, CDR2 FQNEAQ (reference sequence). The data were obtained in a study of T cells in Graves' hyperthyroidism and ophthalmopathy. Study as a whole: Pretreatment peripheral blood was obtained at initial diagnosis. Study-level results: Model-based prediction identified ophthalmopathy a median approximately 6 months prior to its onset. The authors' 13 V-J model separated ophthalmopathy from stable hyperthyroidism. Blood also contained most expanded thyroid clonotypes above 0.001.

What was amplified from RNA transcripts were TCR beta CDR3 regions. The HTBI set primed first-round TCR CDR3 RT-PCR. TCRdb reanalysed the multiplex PCR reads using MiXCR and keeps one entry per CDR3 protein. The sample consists of roughly 700,000 distinct CDR3 sequences, around a sixth of them appearing once. The chain is built from TRBV7-9 and TRBJ1-1, with D unclear. The sample was blood. The sequence came from a man between 50 and 59 years old with Graves' hyperthyroidism. DNA of the CDR3: TGTGCCAGCAGCTTAGCGCTAAGGGAGGGCTTCGAAGCTTTCTTT. Translated, it gives CASSLALREGFEAFF.